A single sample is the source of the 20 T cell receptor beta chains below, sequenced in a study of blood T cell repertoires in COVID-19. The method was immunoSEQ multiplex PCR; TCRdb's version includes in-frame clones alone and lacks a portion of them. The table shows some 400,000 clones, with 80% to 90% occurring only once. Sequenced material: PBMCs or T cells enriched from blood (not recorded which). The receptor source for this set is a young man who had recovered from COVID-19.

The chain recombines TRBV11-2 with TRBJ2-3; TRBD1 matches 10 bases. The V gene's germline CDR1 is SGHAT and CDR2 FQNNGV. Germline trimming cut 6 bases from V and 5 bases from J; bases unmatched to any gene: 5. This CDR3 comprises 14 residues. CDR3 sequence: CASSTGTGVDTQYF. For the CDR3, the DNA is TGTGCCAGCAGTACCGGGACAGGGGTAGATACGCAGTATTTT.

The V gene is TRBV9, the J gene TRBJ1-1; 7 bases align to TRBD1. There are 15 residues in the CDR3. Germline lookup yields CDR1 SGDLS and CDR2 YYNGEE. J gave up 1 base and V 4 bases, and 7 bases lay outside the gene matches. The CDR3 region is CASSKTGTENTEAFF. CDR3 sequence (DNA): TGTGCCAGCAGCAAAACCGGGACAGAGAACACTGAAGCTTTCTTT.

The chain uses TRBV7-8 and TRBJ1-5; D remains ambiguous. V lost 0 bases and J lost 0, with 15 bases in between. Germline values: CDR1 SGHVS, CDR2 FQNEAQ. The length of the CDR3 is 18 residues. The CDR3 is CASSLASWTGFSNQPQHF. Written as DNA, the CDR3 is TGTGCCAGCAGCTTAGCCTCATGGACGGGGTTTAGCAATCAGCCCCAGCATTTT.

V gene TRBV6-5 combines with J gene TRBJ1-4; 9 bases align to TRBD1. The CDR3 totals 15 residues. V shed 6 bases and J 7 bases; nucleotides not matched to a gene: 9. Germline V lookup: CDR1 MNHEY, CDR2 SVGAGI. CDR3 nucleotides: TGTGCCAGCAGAACCGGGACAGGGACGCTTGAAAAACTGTTTTTT. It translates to CASRTGTGTLEKLFF.

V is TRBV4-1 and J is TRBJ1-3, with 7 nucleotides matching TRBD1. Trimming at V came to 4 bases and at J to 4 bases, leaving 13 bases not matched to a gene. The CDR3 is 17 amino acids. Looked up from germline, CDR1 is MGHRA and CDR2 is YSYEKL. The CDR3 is CASSPIGVKGQGNTIYF. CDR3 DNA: TGCGCCAGCAGCCCCATCGGTGTGAAGGGACAGGGAAACACCATATATTTT.

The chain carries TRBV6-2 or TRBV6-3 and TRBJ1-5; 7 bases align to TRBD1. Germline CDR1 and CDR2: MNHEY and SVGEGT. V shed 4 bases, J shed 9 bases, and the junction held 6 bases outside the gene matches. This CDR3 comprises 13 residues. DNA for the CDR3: TGTGCCAGCAGTTTGGACAGGCAAAGGCCCCAGCATTTT. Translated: CASSLDRQRPQHF.

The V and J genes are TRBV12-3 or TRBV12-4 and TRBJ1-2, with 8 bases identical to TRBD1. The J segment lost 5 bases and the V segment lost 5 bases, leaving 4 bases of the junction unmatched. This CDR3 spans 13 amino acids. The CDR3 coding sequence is TGTGCCAGCAGTGGCCGGACAGGGTATGGCTACACCTTC. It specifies CASSGRTGYGYTF.

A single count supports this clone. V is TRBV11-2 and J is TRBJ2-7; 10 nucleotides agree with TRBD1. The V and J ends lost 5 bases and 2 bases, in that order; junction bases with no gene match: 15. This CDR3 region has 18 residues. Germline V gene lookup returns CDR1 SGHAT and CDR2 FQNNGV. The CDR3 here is CASSLGDRGRGLPYEQYF. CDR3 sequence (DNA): TGTGCCAGCAGCCTGGGAGACAGGGGGCGGGGGCTTCCCTACGAGCAGTACTTC.

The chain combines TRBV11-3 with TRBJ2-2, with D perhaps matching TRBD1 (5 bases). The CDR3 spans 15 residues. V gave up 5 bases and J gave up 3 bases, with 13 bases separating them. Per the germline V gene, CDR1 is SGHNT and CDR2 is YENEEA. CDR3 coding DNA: TGTGCCAGCAGCATTCAGGGTGCAGACACCGGGGAGCTGTTTTTT. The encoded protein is CASSIQGADTGELFF.

In nucleotides, the CDR3 is TGTGCCAGCATACGAGGAACGATCGTTAATTCACCCCTCCACTTT. Residues: CASIRGTIVNSPLHF. The rearrangement joins TRBV2 to TRBJ1-6; D uncertain. CDR1 is SNHLY and CDR2 is FYNNEI in the germline V gene. The CDR3 totals 15 residues. Deletions cut 7 bases from V and 6 bases from J, with 16 bases between.

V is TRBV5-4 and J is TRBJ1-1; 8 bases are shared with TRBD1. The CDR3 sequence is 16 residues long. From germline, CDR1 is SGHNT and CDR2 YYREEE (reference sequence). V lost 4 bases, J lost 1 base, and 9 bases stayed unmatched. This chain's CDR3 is CASSPPWTGKNTEAFF. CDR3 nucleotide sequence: TGTGCCAGCAGCCCGCCATGGACAGGGAAGAACACTGAAGCTTTCTTT.

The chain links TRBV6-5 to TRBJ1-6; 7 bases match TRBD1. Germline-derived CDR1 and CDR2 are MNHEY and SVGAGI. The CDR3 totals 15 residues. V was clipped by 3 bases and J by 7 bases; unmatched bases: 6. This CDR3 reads CASSYDRVTNSPLHF. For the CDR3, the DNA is TGTGCCAGCAGTTATGACAGGGTGACGAATTCACCCCTCCACTTT.

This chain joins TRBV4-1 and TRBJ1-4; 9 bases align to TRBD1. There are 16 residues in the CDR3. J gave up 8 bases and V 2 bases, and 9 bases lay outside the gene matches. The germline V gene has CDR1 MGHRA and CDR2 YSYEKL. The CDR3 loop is CASSQPEGQGPEKLFF. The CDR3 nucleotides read TGCGCCAGCAGCCAACCAGAGGGACAGGGCCCCGAAAAACTGTTTTTT.

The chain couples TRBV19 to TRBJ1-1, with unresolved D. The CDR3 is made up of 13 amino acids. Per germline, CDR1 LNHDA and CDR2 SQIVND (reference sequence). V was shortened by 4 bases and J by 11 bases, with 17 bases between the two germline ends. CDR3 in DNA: TGTGCCAGTAGTACCGGTGTTTGGACTTCGGCTTTCTTT. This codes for CASSTGVWTSAFF.

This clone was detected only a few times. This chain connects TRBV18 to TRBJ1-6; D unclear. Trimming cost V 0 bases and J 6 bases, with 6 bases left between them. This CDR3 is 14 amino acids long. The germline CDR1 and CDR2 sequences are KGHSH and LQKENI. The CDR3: CASSPPRLNSPLHF. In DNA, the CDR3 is TGTGCCAGCTCACCACCCAGGCTTAATTCACCCCTCCACTTT.

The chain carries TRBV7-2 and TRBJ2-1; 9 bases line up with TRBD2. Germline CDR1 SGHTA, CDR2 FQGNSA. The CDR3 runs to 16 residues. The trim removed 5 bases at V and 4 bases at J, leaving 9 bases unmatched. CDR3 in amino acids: CASSPLVAGGYNEQFF. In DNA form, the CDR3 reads TGTGCCAGCAGCCCCCTAGTGGCGGGGGGGTACAATGAGCAGTTCTTC.

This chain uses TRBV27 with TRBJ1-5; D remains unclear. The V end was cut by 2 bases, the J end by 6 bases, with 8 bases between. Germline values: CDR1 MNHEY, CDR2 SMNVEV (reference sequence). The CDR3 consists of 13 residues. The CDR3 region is CASSLREAQPQHF. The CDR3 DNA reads TGTGCCAGCAGTTTACGGGAAGCTCAGCCCCAGCATTTT.

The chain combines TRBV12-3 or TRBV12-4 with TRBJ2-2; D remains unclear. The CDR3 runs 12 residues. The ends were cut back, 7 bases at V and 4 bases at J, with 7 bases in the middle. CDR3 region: CASKRSTGELFF. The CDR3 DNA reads TGTGCCAGCAAGAGAAGCACCGGGGAGCTGTTTTTT.

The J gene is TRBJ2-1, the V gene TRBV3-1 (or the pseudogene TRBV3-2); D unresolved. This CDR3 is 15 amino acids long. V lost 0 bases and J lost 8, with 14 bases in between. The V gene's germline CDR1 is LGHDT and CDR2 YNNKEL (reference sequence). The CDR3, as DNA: TGTGCCAGCAGCCAAGAGGGCCCTATCACCCATGAGCAGTTCTTC. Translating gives CASSQEGPITHEQFF.

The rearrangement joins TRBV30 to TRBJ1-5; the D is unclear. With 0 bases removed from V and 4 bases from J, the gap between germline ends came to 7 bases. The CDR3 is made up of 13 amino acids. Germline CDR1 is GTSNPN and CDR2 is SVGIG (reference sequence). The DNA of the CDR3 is TGTGCCTGGAGTGTAGCTATTAATCAGCCCCAGCATTTT. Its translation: CAWSVAINQPQHF. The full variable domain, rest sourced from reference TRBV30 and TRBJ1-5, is SQTIHQWPATLVQPVGSPLSLECTVEGTSNPNLYWYRQAAGRGLQLLFYSVGIGQISSEVPQNLSASRPQDRQFILSSKKLLLSDSGFYLCAWSVAINQPQHFGDGTRLSIL.